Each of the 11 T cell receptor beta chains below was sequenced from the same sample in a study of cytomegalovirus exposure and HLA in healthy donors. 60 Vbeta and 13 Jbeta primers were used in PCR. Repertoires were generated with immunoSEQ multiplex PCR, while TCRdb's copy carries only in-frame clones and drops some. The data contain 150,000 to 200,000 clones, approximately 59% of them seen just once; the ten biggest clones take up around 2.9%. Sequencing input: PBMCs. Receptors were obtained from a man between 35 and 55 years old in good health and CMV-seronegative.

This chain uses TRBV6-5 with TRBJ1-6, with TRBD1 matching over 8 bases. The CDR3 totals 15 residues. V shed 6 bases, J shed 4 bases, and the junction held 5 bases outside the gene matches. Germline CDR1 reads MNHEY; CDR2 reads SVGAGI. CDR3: CASRFQGAYNSPLHF. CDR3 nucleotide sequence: TGTGCCAGCAGATTTCAGGGGGCTTATAATTCACCCCTCCACTTT.

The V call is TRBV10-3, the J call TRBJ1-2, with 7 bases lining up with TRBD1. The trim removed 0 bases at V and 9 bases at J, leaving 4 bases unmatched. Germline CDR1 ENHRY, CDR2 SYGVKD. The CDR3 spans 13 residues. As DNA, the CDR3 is TGTGCCATCAGTGAGTCGAGGGGGCGAAGCTACACCTTC. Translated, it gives CAISESRGRSYTF.

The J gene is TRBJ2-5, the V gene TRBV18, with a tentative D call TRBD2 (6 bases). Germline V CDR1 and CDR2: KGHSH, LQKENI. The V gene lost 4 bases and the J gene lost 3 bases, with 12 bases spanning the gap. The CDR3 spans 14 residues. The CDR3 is CASSLPGLEETQYF. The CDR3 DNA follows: TGTGCCAGCTCACTTCCGGGACTTGAAGAGACCCAGTACTTC. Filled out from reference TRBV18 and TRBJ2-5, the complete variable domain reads NAGVMQNPRHLVRRRGQEARLRCSPMKGHSHVYWYRQLPEEGLKFMVYLQKENIIDESGMPKERFSAEFPKEGPSILRIQQVVRGDSAAYFCASSLPGLEETQYFGPGTRLLVL.

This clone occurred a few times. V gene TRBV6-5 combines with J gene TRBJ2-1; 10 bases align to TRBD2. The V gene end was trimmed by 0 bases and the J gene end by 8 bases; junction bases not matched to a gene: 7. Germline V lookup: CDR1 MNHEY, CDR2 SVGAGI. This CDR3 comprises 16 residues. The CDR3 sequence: CASSYSSGRASHEQFF. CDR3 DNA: TGTGCCAGCAGTTACTCGAGCGGGAGGGCCTCTCATGAGCAGTTCTTC.

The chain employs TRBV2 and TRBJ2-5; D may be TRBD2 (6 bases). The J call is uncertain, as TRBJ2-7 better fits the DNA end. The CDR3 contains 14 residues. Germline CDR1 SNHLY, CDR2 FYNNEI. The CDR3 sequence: CASSTGSGPYEQYF. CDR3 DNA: TGTGCCAGCAGCACAGGAAGCGGGCCCTACGAGCAGTACTTC.

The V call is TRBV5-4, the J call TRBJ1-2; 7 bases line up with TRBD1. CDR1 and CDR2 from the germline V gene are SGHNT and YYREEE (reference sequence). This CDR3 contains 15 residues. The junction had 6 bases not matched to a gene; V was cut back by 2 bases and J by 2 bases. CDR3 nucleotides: TGTGCCAGCAGCTTTCCGGGACAGAAAAACTATGGCTACACCTTC. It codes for CASSFPGQKNYGYTF.

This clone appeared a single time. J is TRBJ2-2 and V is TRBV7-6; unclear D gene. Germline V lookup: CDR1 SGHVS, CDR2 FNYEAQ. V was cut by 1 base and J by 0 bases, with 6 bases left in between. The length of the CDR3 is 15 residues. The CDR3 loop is CASSLDSANTGELFF. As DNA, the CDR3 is TGTGCCAGCAGCTTAGATTCCGCGAACACCGGGGAGCTGTTTTTT.

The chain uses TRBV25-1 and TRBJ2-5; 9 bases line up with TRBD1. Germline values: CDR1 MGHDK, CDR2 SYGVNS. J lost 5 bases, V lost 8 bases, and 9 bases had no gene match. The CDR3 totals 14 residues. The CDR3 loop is CASARDRVTETQYF. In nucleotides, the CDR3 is TGTGCCAGCGCCCGGGACAGGGTTACGGAGACCCAGTACTTC.

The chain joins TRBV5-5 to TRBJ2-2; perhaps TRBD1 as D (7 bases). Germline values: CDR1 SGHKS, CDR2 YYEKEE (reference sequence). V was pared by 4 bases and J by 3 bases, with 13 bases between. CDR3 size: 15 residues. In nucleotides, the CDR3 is TGTGCCAGCAGCCCCCAGGGGGAGGACACCGGGGAGCTGTTTTTT. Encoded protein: CASSPQGEDTGELFF.

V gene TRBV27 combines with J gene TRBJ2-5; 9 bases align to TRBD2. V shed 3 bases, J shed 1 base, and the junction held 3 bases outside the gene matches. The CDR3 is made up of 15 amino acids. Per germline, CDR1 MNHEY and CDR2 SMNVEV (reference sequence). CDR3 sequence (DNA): TGTGCCAGCAGTTTTAGGCGGGGGGGCCAAGAGACCCAGTACTTC. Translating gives CASSFRRGGQETQYF.

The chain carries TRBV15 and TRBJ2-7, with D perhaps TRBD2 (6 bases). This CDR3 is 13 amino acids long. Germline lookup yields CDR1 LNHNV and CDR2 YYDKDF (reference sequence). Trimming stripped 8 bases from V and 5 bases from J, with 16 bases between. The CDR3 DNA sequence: TGTGCCACCCGGAGGGGAGCGAACGACGAGCAGTACTTC. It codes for CATRRGANDEQYF.